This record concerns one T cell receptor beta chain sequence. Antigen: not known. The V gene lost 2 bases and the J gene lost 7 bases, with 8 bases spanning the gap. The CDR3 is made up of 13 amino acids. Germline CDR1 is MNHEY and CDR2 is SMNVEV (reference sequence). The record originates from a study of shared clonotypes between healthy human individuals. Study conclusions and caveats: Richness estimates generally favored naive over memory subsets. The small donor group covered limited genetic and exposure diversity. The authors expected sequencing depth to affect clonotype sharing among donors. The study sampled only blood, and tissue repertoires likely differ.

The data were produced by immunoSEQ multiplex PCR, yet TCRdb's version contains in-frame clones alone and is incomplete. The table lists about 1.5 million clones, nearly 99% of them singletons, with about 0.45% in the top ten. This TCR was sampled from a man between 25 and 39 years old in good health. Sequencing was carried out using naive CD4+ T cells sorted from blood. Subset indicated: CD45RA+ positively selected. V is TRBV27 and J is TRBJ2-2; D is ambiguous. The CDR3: CASSLRVGGELFF. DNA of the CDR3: TGTGCCAGCAGTTTACGGGTAGGCGGGGAGCTGTTTTTT.